This T cell receptor beta chain appears in the sequencing data of a study of T cells in localized non-small cell lung cancer. Profiling relied on immunoSEQ multiplex PCR, and the TCRdb table lists in-frame clones only, not all of them. The sample records about 2,200 clones, around 18% being singletons. This clone qualifies as large. Each adjacent lung sample was taken at least 2 cm from the tumor margin and was free of atypia. The clonotype comes from a man aged 35-75 years with stage I squamous cell lung carcinoma. The sequencing used normal lung tissue next to the tumor, collected before any cancer treatment.

CDR3 sequence reads: CASSLVPVGDTDHEQYF. The CDR3 nucleotides are TGTGCCAGCAGCTTAGTGCCAGTAGGGGACACTGACCACGAGCAGTACTTC. The chain uses TRBV11-3 and TRBJ2-7; the D gene is possibly TRBD1 (6 bases). Germline values: CDR1 SGHNT, CDR2 YENEEA. CDR3 length: 17 amino acids. The V end was cut by 1 base, the J end by 5 bases, with 21 bases between.